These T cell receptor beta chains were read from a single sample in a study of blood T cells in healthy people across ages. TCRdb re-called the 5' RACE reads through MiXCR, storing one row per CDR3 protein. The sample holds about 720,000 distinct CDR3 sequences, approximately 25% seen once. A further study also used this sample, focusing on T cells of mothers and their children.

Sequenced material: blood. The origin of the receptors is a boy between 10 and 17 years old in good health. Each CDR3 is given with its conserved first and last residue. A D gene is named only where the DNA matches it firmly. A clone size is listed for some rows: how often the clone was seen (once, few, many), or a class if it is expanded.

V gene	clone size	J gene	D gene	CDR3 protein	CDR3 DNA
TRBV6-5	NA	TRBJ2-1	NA	CASSYSNSGDNYNEQFF	TGTGCCAGCAGTTACTCGAACTCCGGGGACAACTACAATGAGCAGTTCTTC
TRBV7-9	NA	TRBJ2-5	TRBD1	CASSFGRARTGPQETQYF	TGTGCCAGCAGCTTTGGGCGAGCGAGGACAGGTCCCCAAGAGACCCAGTACTTC
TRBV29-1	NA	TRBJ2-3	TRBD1	CSGVGDFGQGSTDTQYF	TGCAGCGGAGTTGGAGATTTTGGACAGGGTAGCACAGATACGCAGTATTTT
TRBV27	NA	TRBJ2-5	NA	CAGSLLRGETQYF	TGTGCCGGCAGTTTATTGAGGGGAGAGACCCAGTACTTC
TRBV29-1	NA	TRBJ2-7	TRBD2	CSVGTSGMYEQYF	TGCAGCGTTGGGACTAGCGGCATGTACGAGCAGTACTTC
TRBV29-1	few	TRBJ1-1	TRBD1	CSVAKDRSNTEAFF	TGCAGCGTTGCAAAGGACAGGTCGAACACTGAAGCTTTCTTT
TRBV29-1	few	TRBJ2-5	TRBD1	CSVDLTGSETQYF	TGCAGCGTTGACCTGACAGGGTCGGAGACCCAGTACTTC
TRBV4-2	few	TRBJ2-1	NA	CASSQGAGGYEQFF	TGTGCCAGCAGCCAGGGGGCAGGTGGCTATGAGCAGTTCTTC
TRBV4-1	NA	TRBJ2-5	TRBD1	CASSLNTGTGVAQYF	TGCGCCAGCAGCCTAAACACCGGGACAGGGGTCGCCCAGTACTTC
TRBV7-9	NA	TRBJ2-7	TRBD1	CASSSTEDRPYEQYF	TGTGCCAGCAGCTCAACCGAGGACAGGCCCTACGAGCAGTACTTC
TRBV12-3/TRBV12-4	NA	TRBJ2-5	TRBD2	CASSPLAGAQETQYF	TGTGCCAGCAGTCCCCTAGCGGGGGCCCAAGAGACCCAGTACTTC
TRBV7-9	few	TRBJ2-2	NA	CASSLSRGYSGELFF	TGTGCCAGCAGCTTGTCCCGGGGGTACAGCGGGGAGCTGTTTTTT
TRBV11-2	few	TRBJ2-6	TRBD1	CASSRDRRSGASVLTF	TGTGCCAGCAGCCGGGACAGGAGATCTGGGGCCAGCGTCCTGACTTTC
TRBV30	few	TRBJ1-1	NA	CAWSVEGGTEAFF	TGTGCCTGGAGTGTTGAAGGGGGGACTGAAGCTTTCTTT
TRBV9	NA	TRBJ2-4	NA	CASSGSRGGGNIQYF	TGTGCCAGCAGCGGCAGCCGTGGGGGTGGTAACATTCAGTACTTC
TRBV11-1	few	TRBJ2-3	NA	CASSSRGGGLTDTQYF	TGTGCCAGCAGCTCTAGAGGAGGAGGGCTGACAGATACGCAGTATTTT
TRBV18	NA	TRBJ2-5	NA	CASSPLASPETQYF	TGTGCCAGCTCACCTTTGGCTAGCCCAGAGACCCAGTACTTC
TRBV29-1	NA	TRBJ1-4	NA	CSVLRPGQSEKLFF	TGCAGCGTTCTCAGACCGGGCCAATCCGAAAAACTGTTTTTT
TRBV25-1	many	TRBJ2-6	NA	CASSDPGAGHTSGANVLTF	TGTGCCAGCAGTGATCCTGGGGCAGGACACACTTCTGGGGCCAACGTCCTGACTTTC
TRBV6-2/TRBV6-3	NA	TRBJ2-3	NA	CASRSGPDTQYF	TGTGCCAGCAGATCGGGGCCAGATACGCAGTATTTT
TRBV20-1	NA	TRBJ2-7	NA	CSARVTTSRVSYEQYF	TGCAGTGCTAGAGTTACTACTAGCCGGGTCTCTTACGAGCAGTACTTC
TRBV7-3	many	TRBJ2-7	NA	CASSLRGKQYF	TGTGCCAGCAGCCTCCGCGGGAAGCAGTACTTC
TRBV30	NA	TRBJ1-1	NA	CAWSVQTEAFF	TGTGCCTGGAGTGTTCAGACTGAAGCTTTCTTT
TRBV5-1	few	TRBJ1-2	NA	CASSSTTGDGYTF	TGCGCCAGCAGCTCCACGACAGGAGATGGCTACACCTTC